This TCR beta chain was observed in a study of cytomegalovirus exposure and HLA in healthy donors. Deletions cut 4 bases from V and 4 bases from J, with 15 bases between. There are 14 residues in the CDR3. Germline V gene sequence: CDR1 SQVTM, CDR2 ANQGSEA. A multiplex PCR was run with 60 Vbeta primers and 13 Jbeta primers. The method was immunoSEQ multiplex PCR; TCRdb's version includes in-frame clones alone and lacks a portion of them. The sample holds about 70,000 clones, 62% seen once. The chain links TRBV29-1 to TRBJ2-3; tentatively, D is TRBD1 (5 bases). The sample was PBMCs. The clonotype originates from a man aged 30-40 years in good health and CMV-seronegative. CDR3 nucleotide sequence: TGCAGCGTTGGGGGCAGGGTCGGCGCAGATACGCAGTATTTT. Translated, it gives CSVGGRVGADTQYF.